Included here is one TCR beta chain sequence, with context. CDR1 and CDR2 from the germline V gene are SGHRS and YFSETQ. V lost 4 bases and J lost 5, with 15 bases in between. The CDR3 runs 14 residues. The sample belongs to a study of technical replicates of blood from several donors. Measured with immunoSEQ multiplex PCR; TCRdb has only the in-frame clones, and not every one. Among 55,000 to 75,000 clones listed, about 95% were seen once. The sample was PBMCs. This sequence was found in a human donor in good health. Some clones in this sample may be carry-over from other donors' samples. The J gene is TRBJ1-1, the V gene TRBV5-1; D gene uncertain. The CDR3 is CASSPWGANTEAFF. The CDR3 coding sequence is TGCGCCAGCAGCCCCTGGGGAGCTAATACTGAAGCTTTCTTT.